This T cell receptor beta chain was obtained from a study of T cell repertoires in cytomegalovirus infection. Across the whole study: Well-studied HLA-B-restricted epitopes and recently identified HLA-C-restricted epitopes of CMV were both used in the study.

Whole-study results and caveats: The cumulative frequency of public TCR beta families distinguished individuals who carried CMV together with the relevant HLA. HLA-C-restricted TCR beta clonotypes specific for CMV led the ex vivo response.

V shed 1 base and J 5 bases; nucleotides not matched to a gene: 4. CDR3 size: 15 residues. The germline gives CDR1 SQVTM, CDR2 ANQGSEA. TCRdb analysed the reads with MiXCR anew, one entry per CDR3 protein. The data contain hundreds of thousands of distinct CDR3 sequences, approximately 42% of them singletons. In regard to this clonotype: Its antigen is still unknown.

The sequence was collected from a human donor in good health (CMV status not recorded). Some clones in this sample may be carry-over from other donors' samples. The starting material was cultured PBMCs, obtained from culture after CMV antigen stimulation. The chain uses TRBV29-1 and TRBJ2-1; 11 nucleotides agree with TRBD1. DNA of the CDR3: TGCAGCGTTGAAGGGGGACAGGGGGTTAACAATGAGCAGTTCTTC. Translation: CSVEGGQGVNNEQFF.